The next 2 T cell receptor beta chains were all read from a single sample in a study of spatial heterogeneity in lung cancer. Findings of the study overall: The number of expanded tumor alpha and beta chains correlated with mutation number.

These TCRs are of unknown antigen specificity. As for time point: sample taken at primary tumor resection. MiXCR, run by TCRdb on the 5' RACE reads, gives a single entry per CDR3 protein. The table lists about 27,000 distinct CDR3 sequences, approximately 7.7% of them singletons. This specimen consisted of lung tumor tissue, obtained at surgery. Source of these receptors: a male donor with early-stage non-small cell lung cancer.

This clonotype has a count of ten or more. The chain is built from TRBV28 and TRBJ1-2; D gene uncertain. This CDR3 is built from 12 residues. The ends were cut back, 5 bases at V and 2 bases at J, with 6 bases in the middle. Germline values: CDR1 MDHEN, CDR2 SYDVKM. The CDR3 loop is CASSESNYGYTF. CDR3 bases: TGTGCCAGCAGTGAAAGCAACTATGGCTACACCTTC.

This clonotype was counted ten times or more. J is TRBJ2-7 and V is TRBV20-1; maybe TRBD2 (7 bases). Germline V gene data show CDR1 as DFQATT and CDR2 as SNEGSKA (reference sequence). The CDR3 is made up of 15 amino acids. Between the trimmed V and J ends, which lost 3 bases and 1 base, there was a span of 16 bases. The CDR3 protein is CSASSRGRLSYEQYF. Written as DNA, the CDR3 is TGCAGTGCTAGCTCGCGGGGGCGCTTATCCTACGAGCAGTACTTC.